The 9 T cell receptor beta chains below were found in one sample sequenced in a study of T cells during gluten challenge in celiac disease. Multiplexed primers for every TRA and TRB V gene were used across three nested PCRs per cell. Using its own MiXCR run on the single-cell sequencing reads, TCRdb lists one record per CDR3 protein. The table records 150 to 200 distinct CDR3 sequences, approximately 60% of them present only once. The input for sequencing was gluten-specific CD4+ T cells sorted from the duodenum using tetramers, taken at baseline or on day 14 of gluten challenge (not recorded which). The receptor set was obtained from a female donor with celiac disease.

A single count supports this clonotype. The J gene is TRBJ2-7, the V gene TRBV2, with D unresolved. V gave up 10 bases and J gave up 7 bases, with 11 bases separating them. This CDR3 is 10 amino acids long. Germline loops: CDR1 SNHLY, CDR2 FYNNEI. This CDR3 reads CAIGRNEQYF. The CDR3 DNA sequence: TGTGCCATCGGACGGAATGAGCAGTACTTC.

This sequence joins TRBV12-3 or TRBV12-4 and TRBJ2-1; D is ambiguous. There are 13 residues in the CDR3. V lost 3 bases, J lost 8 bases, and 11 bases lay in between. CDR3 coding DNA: TGTGCCAGCAGTTTGACGGCTCAGGATGAGCAGTTCTTC. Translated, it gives CASSLTAQDEQFF.

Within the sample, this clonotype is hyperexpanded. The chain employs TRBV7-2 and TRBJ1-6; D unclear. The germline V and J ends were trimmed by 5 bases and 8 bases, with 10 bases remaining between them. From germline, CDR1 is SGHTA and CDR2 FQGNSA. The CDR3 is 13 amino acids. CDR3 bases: TGTGCCAGCAGCCGGAATCAGGATTCACCCCTCCACTTT. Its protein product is CASSRNQDSPLHF.

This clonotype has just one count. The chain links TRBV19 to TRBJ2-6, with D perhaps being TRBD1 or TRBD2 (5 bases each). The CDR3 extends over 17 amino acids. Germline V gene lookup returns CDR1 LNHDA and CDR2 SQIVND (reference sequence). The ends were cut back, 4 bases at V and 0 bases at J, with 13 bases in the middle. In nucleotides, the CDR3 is TGTGCCAGTAGTACCGGGACGGCGGTCTCTGGGGCCAACGTCCTGACTTTC. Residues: CASSTGTAVSGANVLTF.

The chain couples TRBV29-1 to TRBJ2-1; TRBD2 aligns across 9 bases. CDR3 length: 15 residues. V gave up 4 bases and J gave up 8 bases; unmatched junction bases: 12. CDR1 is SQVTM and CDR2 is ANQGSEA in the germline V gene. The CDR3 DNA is TGCAGCGTTGGATCTCTAGCGGGATGGTACGATGAGCAGTTCTTC. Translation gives CSVGSLAGWYDEQFF.

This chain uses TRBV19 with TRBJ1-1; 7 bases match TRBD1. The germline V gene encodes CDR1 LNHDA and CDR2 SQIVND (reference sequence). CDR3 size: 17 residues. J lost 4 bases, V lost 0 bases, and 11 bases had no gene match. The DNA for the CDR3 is TGTGCCAGTAGTATAGATCCCCCCGACAGGGTGCCCACTGAAGCTTTCTTT. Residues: CASSIDPPDRVPTEAFF.

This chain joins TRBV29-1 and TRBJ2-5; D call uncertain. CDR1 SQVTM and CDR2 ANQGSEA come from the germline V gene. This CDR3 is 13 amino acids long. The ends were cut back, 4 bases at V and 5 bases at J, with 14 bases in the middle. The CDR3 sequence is CSVGGAFGETQYF. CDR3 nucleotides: TGCAGCGTTGGAGGTGCTTTCGGGGAGACCCAGTACTTC.

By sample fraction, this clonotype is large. The CDR3 loop is CASSQNGQGGETQYF. For the CDR3, the DNA is TGCGCCAGCAGCCAAAATGGACAGGGGGGAGAGACCCAGTACTTC. V is TRBV4-1 and J is TRBJ2-5; 10 bases are shared with TRBD1. The J segment lost 4 bases and the V segment lost 2 bases, leaving 4 bases of the junction unmatched. This CDR3 spans 15 amino acids. The germline gives CDR1 MGHRA, CDR2 YSYEKL.

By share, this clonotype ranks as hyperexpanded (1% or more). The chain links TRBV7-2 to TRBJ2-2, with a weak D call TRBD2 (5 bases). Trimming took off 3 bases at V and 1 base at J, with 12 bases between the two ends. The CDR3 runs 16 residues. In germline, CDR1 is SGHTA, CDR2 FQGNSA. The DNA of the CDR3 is TGTGCCAGCAGCTTCTCTAGCACGGGGAACACCGGGGAGCTGTTTTTT. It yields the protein CASSFSSTGNTGELFF.